Sequencing of this T cell receptor (beta chain) was carried out in a study of T cell responses to AZD1222 COVID-19 vaccine. With regard to this clone: Its antigen is as yet unknown.

Study-wide points: Donors were mostly white British, more females; clonal diversity possibly underestimated. Compared with day 0, the breadth and depth of the Spike-specific TCR repertoire rose significantly after two doses of AZD1222. Only six or seven AZD1222 recipients were seropositive at baseline.

The V segment lost 5 bases and the J segment 2 bases; nucleotides outside the gene matches: 7. Germline V gene sequence: CDR1 MNHEY, CDR2 SMNVEV (reference sequence). The CDR3 is 15 residues long. The assay was immunoSEQ multiplex PCR, and TCRdb's table has in-frame clones only and misses some. The data hold 150,000 or so clones, with approximately 88% observed a single time. The source was peripheral blood, collected on day 0 of AZD1222 vaccination. The clonotype originates from an adult in good health. The gene calls are TRBV27 and TRBJ2-7, with 9 bases identical to TRBD2. The CDR3 DNA reads as TGTGCCAGCAGTATAGCGGGAGAATTTCCCTACGAGCAGTACTTC. Protein: CASSIAGEFPYEQYF.